The entry below describes one T cell receptor (beta chain). Antigen unknown. PCR used 60 Vbeta primers and 13 Jbeta primers. The method was immunoSEQ multiplex PCR; TCRdb's version includes in-frame clones alone and lacks a portion of them. In the table there are some 150,000 clones, 50% to 75% of which are singletons. The record originates from a study of cytomegalovirus exposure and HLA in healthy donors. Whole-study results and caveats: By HLA locus, TCR association rates varied in a later analysis, with DRB1 showing the most and HLA-C the fewest.

In germline, CDR1 is SGHTA, CDR2 FQGNSA. The length of the CDR3 is 16 residues. Specimen: PBMCs. The chain joins TRBV7-2 to TRBJ2-5; 11 nucleotides line up with TRBD2. The end of the DNA aligns better with TRBJ2-7, so the J call may be wrong. The sequence was collected from a woman aged 60-75 years in good health and CMV-seropositive. CDR3 in amino acids: CASSLTLAGGTYEQYF. The CDR3 DNA follows: TGTGCCAGCAGCTTAACCCTAGCGGGAGGCACCTACGAGCAGTACTTC.